This T cell receptor (beta chain) was recorded in a study of blood T cells in healthy people across ages (dated by TCRdb to the mid-2010s). About the study as a whole: In model experiments, template switching captured roughly one uniquely barcoded TCR beta cDNA molecule for every two T cells. To track age-related changes in TCR beta repertoire diversity, the study relied on deep sequencing normalized with unique cDNA molecular identifiers. The donors were divided into four age groups: young (average approximately 15 years), middle-aged (approximately 39), aged (about 61) and long-lived (82). Two additional independent replicas of 1 million unique cDNA reads from the same blood draw were analyzed for two donors (one aged 18 to 29 and one aged 80 or older). Findings and caveats that apply to the study as a whole: As age increased, observed TCR beta diversity per million T cells dropped in a roughly linear way, and a significant reduction was already evident by age about 36. Conclusive comparison of naive and antigen-experienced compartments was prevented by the profiling of bulk unsorted PBMCs. Total diversity estimates from one million sequenced T cells were considered lower bounds and underestimates. Donor CMV infection status was unknown, potentially confounding age-related changes in expanded clonotypes. Observed TCR beta diversity correlated strongly with the percentage of naive T cells measured by flow cytometry. Compared with the aged group, the long-lived group had more naive CD4+ T cells, fewer expanded clones and increased TCR diversity, a pattern suggesting age selection.

Systemically healthy Caucasian individuals from Russia, 35 to 40 in total and aged about 6 to 100 years, were included as donors. Each donor gave roughly 9 milliliters of peripheral blood, drawn into EDTA-treated Vacutainer tubes. PBMCs were isolated by Ficoll-Paque density-gradient centrifugation, with at least 6.5 million obtained per sample. Total RNA was extracted from PBMCs with Trizol reagent, with at least 6 micrograms obtained per sample. For every donor, an aliquot of PBMCs went through flow cytometry to measure the percentages of naive CD45RAhigh/CD27high T cells. Trimming removed 6 bases from V and 1 base from J, leaving 13 bases between the germline ends. The germline V gene encodes CDR1 LNHDA and CDR2 SQIVND (reference sequence). The CDR3 measures 16 amino acids from cysteine to phenylalanine. Only CDR3 DNA remains: 48 bases, in frame from the first base. A note on this clonotype: It has no known antigen specificity. No much larger clone exists at a distance of one base, and base qualities are not known.

The library came from 5' RACE. The instrument was an Illumina HiSeq 2500. A second PCR of about 6 to 12 cycles was performed with a sample-barcoded 5' primer and a J-beta primer mix. Each TCR beta cDNA molecule received a unique molecular identifier from a template-switch 5' adaptor carrying 12 random nucleotides. At least 2.5 million CDR3-containing paired-end reads were obtained from each sample. First-strand cDNA synthesis was performed from all RNA using the Mint cDNA synthesis kit, with priming by a TRBC-specific oligonucleotide. Following uracil-DNA glycosylase treatment, a first 18-cycle PCR with universal primers M1SS and BC2_uni_R was performed on all cDNA. Per the authors' processing: Each sample was normalized by randomly selecting 1 million high-quality reads, each carrying a distinct molecular identifier. Reads with shared molecular identifiers were discarded instead of being binned into consensus sequences. MiTCR, set to a Q25 quality threshold and the strictest error-elimination algorithm, was used for CDR3 identification, clonotype clustering and error correction. Lower-bound total TCR beta diversity was estimated with a nonparametric unseen species model using Euler transformation. The raw public data were reprocessed by TCRdb itself: fastp quality trimming at Q25, MiXCR clonotype calling, in-frame beta chains only. Merged by CDR3 protein, the rows form single entries marked with the most common genes and DNA. TCRdb's processing, not the authors', yielded these V and J calls. The sample contains roughly 1,100,000 distinct CDR3 sequences, almost 25% of them found a single time. The ten top clones hold around 0.75% of the sample.

The sample was also reused in another study, on T cells of mothers and their children. The second study reports: Nine systemically healthy Caucasian individuals served as donors, namely three mothers together with their six children. cDNA synthesis consumed the entire amount of extracted RNA, loaded at 1.5 ug RNA in each 15 ul reaction. In the second PCR, the M1S primer added sample barcodes and 2-4 random nucleotides. More than 8 million TCR beta CDR3 reads were obtained from each mother, and about 3 million reads were obtained from each child. In both related and unrelated pairs, thymic selection shapes the output of TCR recombination in a similar way, with inherited differences having only a minor effect. Normalized repertoire overlap was always slightly but never significantly higher in related than unrelated mother-child pairs. Persistent microchimeric T cell clones were not detected, at a sensitivity of about 99 clones per million clonotypes. The study used deep NGS to compare TCR beta repertoires of mothers and children, seeking features distinguishing related mother-child pairs from unrelated individuals. On average, the children were roughly 10 +/- 4 years old, while the mothers were around 40 +/- 4 years old. After adapters were ligated using NEBNext reagents, the libraries underwent 100+100 nt paired-end sequencing on an Illumina HiSeq 2000. To prevent cross-contamination, the mother and child libraries were prepared one month apart and sequenced in separate runs. Each donor had between 500,000 and 2,000,000 distinct TCR beta clonotypes identified. Naive TCR beta clonotypes were estimated from low-frequency clonotypes matched to each donor's FACS-determined naive share, without sorting.

Specimen: blood. This receptor chain uses TRBV19 and TRBJ2-6; the D gene identity is not certain. This TCR was sampled from a girl aged 2-10 years in good health. At the DNA level, the sequence is TGTGCCAGTAGCCTCTTTAGCCCGTCTGGGGCCAACGTCCTGACTTTC. Its product reads: CASSLFSPSGANVLTF.